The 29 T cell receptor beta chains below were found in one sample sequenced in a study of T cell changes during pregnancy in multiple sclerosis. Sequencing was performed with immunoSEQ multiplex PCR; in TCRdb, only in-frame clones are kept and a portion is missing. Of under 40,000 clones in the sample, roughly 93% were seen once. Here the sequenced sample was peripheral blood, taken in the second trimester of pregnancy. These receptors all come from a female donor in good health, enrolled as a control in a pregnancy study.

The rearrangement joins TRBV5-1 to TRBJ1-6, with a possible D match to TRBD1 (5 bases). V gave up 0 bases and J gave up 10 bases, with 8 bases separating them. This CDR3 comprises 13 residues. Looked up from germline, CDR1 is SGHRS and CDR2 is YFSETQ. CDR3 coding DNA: TGCGCCAGCAGCTTGGCCCAGGGATCACCCCTCCACTTT. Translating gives CASSLAQGSPLHF.

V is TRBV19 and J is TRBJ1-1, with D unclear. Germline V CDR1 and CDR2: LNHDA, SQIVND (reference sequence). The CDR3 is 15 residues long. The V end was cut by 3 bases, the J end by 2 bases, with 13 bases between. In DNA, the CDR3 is TGTGCCAGTAGTATGGAGGGAAGCGGTAACACTGAAGCTTTCTTT. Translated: CASSMEGSGNTEAFF.

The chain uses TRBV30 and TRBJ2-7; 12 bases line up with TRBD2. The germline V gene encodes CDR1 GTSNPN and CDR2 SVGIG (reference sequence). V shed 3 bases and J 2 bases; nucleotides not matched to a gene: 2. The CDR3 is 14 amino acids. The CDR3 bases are TGTGCCTGGAGAGGACTAGCGGGAACCTACGAGCAGTACTTC. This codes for CAWRGLAGTYEQYF.

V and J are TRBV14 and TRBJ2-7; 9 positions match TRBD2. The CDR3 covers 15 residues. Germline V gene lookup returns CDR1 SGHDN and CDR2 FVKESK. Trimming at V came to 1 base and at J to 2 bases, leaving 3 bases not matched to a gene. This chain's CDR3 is CASSQAAGGPYEQYF. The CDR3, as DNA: TGTGCCAGCAGCCAAGCAGCGGGGGGCCCCTACGAGCAGTACTTC.

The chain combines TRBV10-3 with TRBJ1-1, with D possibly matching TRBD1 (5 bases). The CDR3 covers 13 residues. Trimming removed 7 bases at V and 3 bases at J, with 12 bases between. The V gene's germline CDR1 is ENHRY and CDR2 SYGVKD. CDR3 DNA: TGTGCCATCACTTGGGGCAGGGACACTGAAGCTTTCTTT. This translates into CAITWGRDTEAFF.

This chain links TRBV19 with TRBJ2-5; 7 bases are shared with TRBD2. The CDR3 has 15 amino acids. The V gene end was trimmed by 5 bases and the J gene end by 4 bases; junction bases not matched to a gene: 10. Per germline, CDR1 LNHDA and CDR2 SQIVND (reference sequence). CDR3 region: CASSARGTTLETQYF. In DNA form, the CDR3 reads TGTGCCAGTAGTGCGCGCGGGACTACATTAGAGACCCAGTACTTC.

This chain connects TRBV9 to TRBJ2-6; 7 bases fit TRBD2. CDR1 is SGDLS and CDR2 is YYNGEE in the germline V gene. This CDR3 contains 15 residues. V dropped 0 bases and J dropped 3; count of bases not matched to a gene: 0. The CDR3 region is CASSVAGGGANVLTF. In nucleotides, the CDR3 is TGTGCCAGCAGCGTAGCGGGGGGTGGGGCCAACGTCCTGACTTTC.

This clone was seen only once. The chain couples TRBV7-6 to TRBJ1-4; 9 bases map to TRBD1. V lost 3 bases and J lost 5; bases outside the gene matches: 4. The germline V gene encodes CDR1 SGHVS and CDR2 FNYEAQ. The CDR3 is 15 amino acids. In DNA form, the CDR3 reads TGTGCCAGCAGCTTCGTGACAGGGGGGAATGAAAAACTGTTTTTT. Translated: CASSFVTGGNEKLFF.

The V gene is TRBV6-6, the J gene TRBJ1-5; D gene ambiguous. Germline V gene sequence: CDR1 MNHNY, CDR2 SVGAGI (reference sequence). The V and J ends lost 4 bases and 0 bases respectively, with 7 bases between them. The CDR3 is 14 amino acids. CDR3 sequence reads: CASSSFPSNQPQHF. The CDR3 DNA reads TGTGCCAGCAGTTCCTTTCCTAGCAATCAGCCCCAGCATTTT.

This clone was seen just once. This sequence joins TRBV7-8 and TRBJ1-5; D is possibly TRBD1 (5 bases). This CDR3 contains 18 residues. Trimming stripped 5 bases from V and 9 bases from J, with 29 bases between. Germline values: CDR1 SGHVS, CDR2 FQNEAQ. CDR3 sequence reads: CASSPSRGGGTGTRPQHF. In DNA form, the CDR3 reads TGTGCCAGCAGCCCGTCGCGGGGCGGGGGGACGGGGACTCGGCCCCAGCATTTT. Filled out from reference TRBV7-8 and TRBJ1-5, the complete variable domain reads GAGVSQSPRYKVAKRGQDVALRCDPISGHVSLFWYQQALGQGPEFLTYFQNEAQLDKSGLPSDRFFAERPEGSVSTLKIQRTQQEDSAVYLCASSPSRGGGTGTRPQHFGDGTRLSIL.

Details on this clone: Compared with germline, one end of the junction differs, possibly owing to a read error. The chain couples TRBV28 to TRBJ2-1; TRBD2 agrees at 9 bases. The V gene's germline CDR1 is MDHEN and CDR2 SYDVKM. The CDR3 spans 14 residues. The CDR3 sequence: CASNLAGAGYEQFF. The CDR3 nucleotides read TGTGCCAGCAATTTAGCGGGAGCTGGCTATGAGCAGTTCTTC.

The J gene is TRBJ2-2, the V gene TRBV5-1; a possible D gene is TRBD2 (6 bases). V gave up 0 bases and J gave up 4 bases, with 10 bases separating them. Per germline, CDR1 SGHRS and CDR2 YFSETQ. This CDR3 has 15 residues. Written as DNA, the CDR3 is TGCGCCAGCAGCTTGGATCAGGGAGGCACCGGGGAGCTGTTTTTT. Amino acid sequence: CASSLDQGGTGELFF.

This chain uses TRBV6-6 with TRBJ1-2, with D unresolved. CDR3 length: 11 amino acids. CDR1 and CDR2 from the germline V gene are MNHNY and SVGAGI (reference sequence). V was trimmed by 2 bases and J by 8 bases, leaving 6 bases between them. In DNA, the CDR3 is TGTGCCAGCAGTTACAAGGAGGGCTACACCTTC. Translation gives CASSYKEGYTF.

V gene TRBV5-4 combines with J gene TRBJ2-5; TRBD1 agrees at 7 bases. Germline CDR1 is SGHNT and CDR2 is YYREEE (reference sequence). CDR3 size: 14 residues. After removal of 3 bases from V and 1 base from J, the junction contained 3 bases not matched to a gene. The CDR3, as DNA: TGTGCCAGCAGCTATAGGGACAGCCAAGAGACCCAGTACTTC. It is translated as CASSYRDSQETQYF.

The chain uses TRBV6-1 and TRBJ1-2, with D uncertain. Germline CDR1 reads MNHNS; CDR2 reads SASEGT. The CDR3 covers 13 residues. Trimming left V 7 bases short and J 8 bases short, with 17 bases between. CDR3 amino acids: CASIAADVMGYTF. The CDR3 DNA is TGTGCCAGCATAGCGGCGGACGTTATGGGCTACACCTTC.

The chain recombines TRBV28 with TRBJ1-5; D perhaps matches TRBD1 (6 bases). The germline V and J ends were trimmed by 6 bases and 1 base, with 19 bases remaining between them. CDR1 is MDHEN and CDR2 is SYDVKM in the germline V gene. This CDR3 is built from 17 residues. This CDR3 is CASREGEGILSNQPQHF. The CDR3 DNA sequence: TGTGCCAGCAGGGAGGGGGAGGGGATCCTGAGCAATCAGCCCCAGCATTTT. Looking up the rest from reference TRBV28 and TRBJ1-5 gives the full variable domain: DVKVTQSSRYLVKRTGEKVFLECVQDMDHENMFWYRQDPGLGLRLIYFSYDVKMKEKGDIPEGYSVSREKKERFSLILESASTNQTSMYLCASREGEGILSNQPQHFGDGTRLSIL.

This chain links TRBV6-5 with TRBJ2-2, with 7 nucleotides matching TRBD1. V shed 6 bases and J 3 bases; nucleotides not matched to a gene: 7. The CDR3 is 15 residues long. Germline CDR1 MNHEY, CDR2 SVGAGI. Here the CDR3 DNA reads TGTGCCAGCAGCACCGGGACAGCCCACACCGGGGAGCTGTTTTTT. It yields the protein CASSTGTAHTGELFF.

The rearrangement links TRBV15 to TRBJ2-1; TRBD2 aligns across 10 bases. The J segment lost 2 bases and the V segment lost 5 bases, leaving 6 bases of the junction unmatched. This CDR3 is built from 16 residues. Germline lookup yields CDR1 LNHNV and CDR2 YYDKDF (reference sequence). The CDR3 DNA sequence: TGTGCCACCAGCCCGAGACTAGCGGGTACCTACAATGAGCAGTTCTTC. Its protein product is CATSPRLAGTYNEQFF.

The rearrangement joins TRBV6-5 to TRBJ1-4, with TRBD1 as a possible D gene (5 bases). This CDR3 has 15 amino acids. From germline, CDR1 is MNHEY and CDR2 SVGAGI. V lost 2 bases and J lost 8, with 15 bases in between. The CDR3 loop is CASSYRSGGVEKLFF. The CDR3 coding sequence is TGTGCCAGCAGTTACCGGAGCGGGGGGGTCGAAAAACTGTTTTTT.

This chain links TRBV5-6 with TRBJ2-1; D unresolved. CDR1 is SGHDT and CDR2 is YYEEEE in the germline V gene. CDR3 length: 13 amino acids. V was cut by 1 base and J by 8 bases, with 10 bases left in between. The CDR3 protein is CASSLSRVDEQFF. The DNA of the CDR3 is TGTGCCAGCAGCTTGTCCCGGGTGGATGAGCAGTTCTTC.

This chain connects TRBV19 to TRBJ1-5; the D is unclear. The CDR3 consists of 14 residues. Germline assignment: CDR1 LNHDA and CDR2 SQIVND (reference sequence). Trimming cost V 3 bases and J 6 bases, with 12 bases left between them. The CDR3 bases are TGTGCCAGTAGTATCGGTGGGCCTATTCAGCCCCAGCATTTT. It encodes CASSIGGPIQPQHF.

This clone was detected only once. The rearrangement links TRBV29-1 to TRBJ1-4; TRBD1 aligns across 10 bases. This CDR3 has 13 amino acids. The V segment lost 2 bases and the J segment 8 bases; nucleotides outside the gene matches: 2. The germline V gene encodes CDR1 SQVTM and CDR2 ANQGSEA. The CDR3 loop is CSVERTGGEKLFF. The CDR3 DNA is TGCAGCGTTGAAAGGACAGGGGGAGAAAAACTGTTTTTT.

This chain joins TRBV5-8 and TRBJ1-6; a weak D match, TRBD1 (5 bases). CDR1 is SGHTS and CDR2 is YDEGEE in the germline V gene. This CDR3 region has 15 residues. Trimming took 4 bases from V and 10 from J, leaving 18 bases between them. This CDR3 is CASSQKNPGYSPLHF. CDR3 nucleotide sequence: TGTGCCAGCAGCCAAAAAAATCCAGGGTACTCACCCCTCCACTTT.

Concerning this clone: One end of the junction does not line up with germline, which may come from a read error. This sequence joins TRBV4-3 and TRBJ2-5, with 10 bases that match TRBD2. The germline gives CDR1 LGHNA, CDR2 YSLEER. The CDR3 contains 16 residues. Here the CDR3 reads CASSQDRAGGLETQYF. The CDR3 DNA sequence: TGCGCCAGCAGTCAAGATCGAGCGGGGGGGCTCGAGACCCAGTACTTC.

CDR3 loop: CASSLGDRVDSPLHF. CDR3 nucleotide sequence: TGTGCCAGCAGTTTAGGGGACAGGGTGGACTCACCCCTCCACTTT. V and J are TRBV28 and TRBJ1-6, with 9 bases fitting TRBD1. J was trimmed by 10 bases and V by 2 bases; bases with no gene match: 6. The CDR3 contains 15 residues. Germline CDR1 reads MDHEN; CDR2 reads SYDVKM. Complete variable domain (other parts from reference TRBV28 and TRBJ1-6): DVKVTQSSRYLVKRTGEKVFLECVQDMDHENMFWYRQDPGLGLRLIYFSYDVKMKEKGDIPEGYSVSREKKERFSLILESASTNQTSMYLCASSLGDRVDSPLHFGNGTRLTVT.

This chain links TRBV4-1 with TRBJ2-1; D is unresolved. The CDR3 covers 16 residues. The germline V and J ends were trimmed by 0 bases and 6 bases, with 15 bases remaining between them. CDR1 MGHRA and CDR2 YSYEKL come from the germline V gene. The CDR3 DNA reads TGCGCCAGCAGCCAAGAATGGGCCCCCCTTGGCAATGAGCAGTTCTTC. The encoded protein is CASSQEWAPLGNEQFF.

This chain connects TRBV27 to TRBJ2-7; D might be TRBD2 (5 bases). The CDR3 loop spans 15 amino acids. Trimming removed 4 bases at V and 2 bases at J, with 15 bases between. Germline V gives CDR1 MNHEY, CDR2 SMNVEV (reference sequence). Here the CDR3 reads CASSSNVPGTYEQYF. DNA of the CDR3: TGTGCCAGCAGTTCAAATGTACCCGGGACCTACGAGCAGTACTTC.

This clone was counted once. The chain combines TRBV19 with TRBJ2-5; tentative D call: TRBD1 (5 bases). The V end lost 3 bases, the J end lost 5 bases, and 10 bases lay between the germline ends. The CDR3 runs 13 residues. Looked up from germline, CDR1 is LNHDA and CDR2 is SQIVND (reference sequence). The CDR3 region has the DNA TGTGCCAGTAGTATTCCAGGGAAGGAGACCCAGTACTTC. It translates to CASSIPGKETQYF. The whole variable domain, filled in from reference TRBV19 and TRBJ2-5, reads DGGITQSPKYLFRKEGQNVTLSCEQNLNHDAMYWYRQDPGQGLRLIYYSQIVNDFQKGDIAEGYSVSREKKESFPLTVTSAQKNPTAFYLCASSIPGKETQYFGPGTRLLVL.

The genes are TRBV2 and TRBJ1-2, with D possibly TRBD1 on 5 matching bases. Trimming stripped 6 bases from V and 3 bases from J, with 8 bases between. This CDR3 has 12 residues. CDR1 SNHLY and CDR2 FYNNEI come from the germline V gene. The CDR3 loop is CASRMTDYGYTF. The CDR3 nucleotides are TGTGCCAGCAGGATGACAGACTATGGCTACACCTTC.